This T cell receptor beta chain is drawn from a study of Ad26.COV2.S vaccination and SARS-CoV-2 variants. General study findings and limits: Vaccine recipients had higher spike-specific TCR breadth than placebo recipients.

This clone showed up just once. Antigen: not known. The germline V gene has CDR1 MNHEY and CDR2 SMNVEV (reference sequence). V was trimmed by 3 bases and J by 1 base, leaving 12 bases between them. This CDR3 is built from 15 residues. Indicated treatment: around 19 received Ad26.COV2.S at low or high dose, single or two shots; a few received placebo; per-sample allocation not given. Sampling occurred on day 63 after the first vaccine or placebo injection. Assay used: immunoSEQ multiplex PCR; TCRdb lists only in-frame clones, some missing. The sample records more than 350,000 clones, about nine tenths being singletons.

This clonotype was sampled from a person between 18 and 65 years old who received the Ad26.COV2.S COVID-19 vaccine or a placebo. The starting material was peripheral blood, obtained in a trial of Ad26.COV2.S vaccine versus placebo. The chain recombines TRBV27 with TRBJ2-5; either TRBD1 or TRBD2 may fit D (5 bases each). CDR3 nucleotide sequence: TGTGCCAGCAGTTTCGGACCCGGGACCCAAGAGACCCAGTACTTC. Translated, it gives CASSFGPGTQETQYF.